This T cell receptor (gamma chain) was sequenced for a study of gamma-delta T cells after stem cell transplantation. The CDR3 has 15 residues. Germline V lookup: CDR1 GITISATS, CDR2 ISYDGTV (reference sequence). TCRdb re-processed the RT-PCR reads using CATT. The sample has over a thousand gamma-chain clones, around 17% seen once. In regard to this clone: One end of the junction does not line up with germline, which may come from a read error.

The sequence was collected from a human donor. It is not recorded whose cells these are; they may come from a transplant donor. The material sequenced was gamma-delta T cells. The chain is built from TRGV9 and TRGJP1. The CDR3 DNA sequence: TGTGCCTTGGGGGAGGTGCAGGCCACGGGTTGGTTCAAGATATTT. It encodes CALGEVQATGWFKIF.